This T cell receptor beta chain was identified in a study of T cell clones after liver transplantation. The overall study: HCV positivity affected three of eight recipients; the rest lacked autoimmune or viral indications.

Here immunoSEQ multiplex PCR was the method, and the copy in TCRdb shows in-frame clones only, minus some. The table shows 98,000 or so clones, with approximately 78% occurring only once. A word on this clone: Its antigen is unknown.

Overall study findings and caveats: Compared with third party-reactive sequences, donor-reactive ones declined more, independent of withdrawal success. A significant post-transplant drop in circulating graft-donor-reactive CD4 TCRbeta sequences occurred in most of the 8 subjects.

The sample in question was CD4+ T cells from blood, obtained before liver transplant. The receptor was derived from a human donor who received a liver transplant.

CDR3 DNA sequence: TGTGCCAGTAGTATGGCGACAGGGTACGTCCAAGATACGCAGTATTTT. It translates to CASSMATGYVQDTQYF. The chain is built from TRBV19 and TRBJ2-3, with 7 bases that match TRBD1. With 3 bases clipped from V and 5 bases from J, the junction kept 11 bases outside the gene matches. Germline V gives CDR1 LNHDA, CDR2 SQIVND (reference sequence). The CDR3 runs 16 residues.